This T cell receptor beta chain was retrieved from a study of vaccination effects on CD4 cells after COVID-19 (dated by TCRdb to between 2021 and 2022). As for the study more broadly: Across the study, the median time from the second dose to post-vaccine sampling was 72 days (range 14 to 241). A total of 10 COVID-19 convalescent patients and a few SARS-CoV-2-naive healthy vaccine recipients were included in the full study. The Oncomine TCR Beta short-read assay on an Illumina iSeq 100 was used to sequence cultures from other donors in the study. SARS-CoV-2 spike-specific CD4+ TCR repertoires were compared before and after mRNA vaccination in COVID-19 convalescent patients and in infection-naive vaccine recipients.

What the authors observed across the whole study: Among healthy vaccine recipients, nearly all vaccine-induced clones were SARS-CoV-2 mono-reactive, and only 1 of 255 was cross-reactive with common cold coronaviruses. Only a small number of convalescent patients were included, and no early post-infection timepoints were available, which limited the study. At late post-vaccination timepoints, both infection-induced and vaccine-induced clones showed marked clonal contraction, consistent with waning T cell responses.

This clone was picked up one time. The clone's antigen remains unknown. There are no base qualities to consult, and no much larger clone falls within one base. Receptors were amplified or captured by the immunoSEQ multiplex PCR assay. DNA from the CD4+ T cells that had been cultured and isolated underwent TCR beta CDR3 sequencing. Processing in the source paper ran as follows. Non-productive TCR sequences were removed, reads were trimmed to the CDR3 region, and CDR3s of at least 7 amino acids were retained. Antigen-specific clonotypes were identified using the MANAFEST web app by comparison of expansion in peptide wells against reference cultures. To be called positive, a clone needed expansion at FDR<0.05 compared with the reference and with all other wells, an odds ratio greater than 5, and a frequency greater than 0.1% in two replicate wells. Clonotypes significantly expanded in SARS-CoV-2 spike wells and in at least one common cold coronavirus spike condition were defined as cross-reactive. CDR3 similarity was assessed by Levenshtein distance using the stringdist R package, and unrooted trees were constructed with ape in R 3.6.1. TCRdb provides this immuneACCESS table in a form limited to in-frame rearrangements. Some clones are lacking; in checked studies, under half of them reflect an unresolved V gene, and why the rest are absent is not known. The D gene and trimming were derived from the DNA, and the V and J assignments and clone size from that table. Present in this sample are 30,000 to 45,000 clones, 70% to 85% of which were seen just once. The ten largest clones add up to roughly 2% of the sample.

V and J are trimmed by 9 bases and 5 bases, and the gene matches miss 5 bases of the junction. CDR1 is given as KGHDR and CDR2 as SFDVKD, both from the germline V gene. From cysteine to phenylalanine, the CDR3 is 13 amino acids long. Of all the DNA, just the CDR3 is kept, 39 bases in frame from base 1. In the ViraFEST assay, PBMC were stimulated with viral peptide pools, and TCR sequencing was then used to find antigen-specific CD4+ T cell clonotypes based on their expansion. After approximately 11 days of culture, CD4+ T cells were isolated with the EasySep CD4+ T cell isolation kit. Participants received two doses of either the BNT162b2 or the mRNA-1273 mRNA SARS-CoV-2 vaccine. Healthy vaccine recipients had no prior SARS-CoV-2 infection, confirmed by negative nucleocapsid antibodies before and after vaccination. Some 2 million PBMC per well were cultured with 8.5 to 10 ug/ml peptides in IMDM containing 5% human AB serum, about 10 IU/ml IL-2 and gentamicin. On days 3 and 7, half of the culture medium was replaced with fresh IL-2-containing medium. Unless noted otherwise, every peptide stimulation condition was cultured in triplicate wells. Using Ficoll-Paque Plus gradient centrifugation, PBMC were separated from whole blood and then either used fresh or cryopreserved at -140C. The overlapping peptide pools covered the spike proteins of SARS-CoV-2 and of the common cold coronaviruses HCoV-NL63, HCoV-OC43 and HCoV-229E. The QIAamp micro DNA kit was used to extract genomic DNA from the cultured CD4+ T cells.

The material was CD4+ T cells from PBMCs cultured with HCoV-NL63 spike peptides, obtained after COVID-19 vaccination. The label giving this sample's cell subset or site can be read as: HCoV-NL63 spike overlapping peptide pool stimulation. The rearrangement joined TRBV24-1 to TRBJ2-3; the central 9 bases match TRBD1. The receptor's source is a human donor who received a COVID-19 vaccine. Some clones in this sample may be carry-over from other donors' samples. DNA sequence: TGTGCCACCCAAGGACAGGGGAAAGATACGCAGTATTTT. Translated, this is CATQGQGKDTQYF.